A single sample gave rise to the 11 T cell receptor beta chains below, sequenced in a study of cytomegalovirus exposure and HLA in healthy donors. Primers for the PCR totalled 60 Vbeta and 13 Jbeta. This table comes from immunoSEQ multiplex PCR, and its TCRdb copy is limited to in-frame clones, with some not included. The sample consists of about 200,000 clones, 70% to 90% of them appearing once. Sequenced sample: PBMCs. The receptors originated from a woman under 30 in good health and CMV-seronegative.

V gene TRBV10-3 combines with J gene TRBJ1-2, with 7 bases aligning to TRBD1. The CDR3 is made up of 13 amino acids. Germline loops: CDR1 ENHRY, CDR2 SYGVKD. With V trimmed by 10 bases and J by 2 bases, 7 bases remained unmatched. The CDR3 sequence is CATIGGLNYGYTF. CDR3 DNA sequence: TGTGCCACAATAGGGGGCTTGAACTATGGCTACACCTTC.

V gene TRBV5-8 combines with J gene TRBJ2-7, with 9 bases fitting TRBD1. Per the germline V gene, CDR1 is SGHTS and CDR2 is YDEGEE. The CDR3 totals 16 residues. The J segment lost 4 bases and the V segment lost 4 bases, leaving 12 bases of the junction unmatched. In DNA form, the CDR3 reads TGTGCCAGCAGCCTCTGGGGACAGGGTGGAGGGTACGAGCAGTACTTC. This encodes CASSLWGQGGGYEQYF.

The chain uses TRBV6-1 and TRBJ2-4; TRBD2 might be the D (5 bases). CDR1 and CDR2 from the germline V gene are MNHNS and SASEGT. The CDR3 is 18 amino acids. Trimming removed 0 bases from V and 0 bases from J, with 15 bases in between. In DNA, the CDR3 is TGTGCCAGCAGTGAAGCCCGGGCTAGCTCCCTAGCCAAAAACATTCAGTACTTC. It yields the protein CASSEARASSLAKNIQYF.

This clone was observed a single time. Different DNA sequences within this sample yield the same CDR3. The V call is TRBV25-1, the J call TRBJ1-1; D gene unclear. Trimming took 6 bases from V and 1 from J, leaving 6 bases between them. The CDR3 is 12 amino acids. Germline assignment: CDR1 MGHDK and CDR2 SYGVNS. The CDR3 sequence is CASSAGNTEAFF. The CDR3 DNA sequence: TGTGCCAGCAGCGCGGGGAACACTGAAGCTTTCTTT.

This sequence joins TRBV29-1 and TRBJ2-1, with D possibly matching TRBD2 (5 bases). V was clipped by 7 bases and J by 0 bases, with 10 bases between them. CDR1 and CDR2 (germline): SQVTM, ANQGSEA. The CDR3 length is 13 residues. The CDR3 protein is CSAERNSYNEQFF. DNA of the CDR3: TGCAGCGCCGAGCGGAACTCCTACAATGAGCAGTTCTTC.

This chain connects TRBV2 to TRBJ1-2; D is unresolved. This CDR3 contains 13 residues. Germline lookup yields CDR1 SNHLY and CDR2 FYNNEI. V lost 1 base, J lost 8 bases, and 11 bases lay in between. CDR3 coding DNA: TGTGCCAGCAGTGAAGGTCGAGGGTACGGCTACACCTTC. This sequence encodes CASSEGRGYGYTF.

This sequence joins TRBV7-3 and TRBJ2-2, with a weak D call TRBD1 (6 bases). The CDR3 sequence is 17 residues long. CDR1 is SGHTA, CDR2 FQGTGA, per germline. The V and J ends lost 5 bases and 0 bases respectively, with 16 bases between them. CDR3 residues: CASSPGQNVPNTGELFF. In DNA, the CDR3 is TGTGCCAGCAGCCCCGGACAGAACGTGCCGAACACCGGGGAGCTGTTTTTT.

The chain recombines TRBV9 with TRBJ2-5, with a weak D call TRBD1 (7 bases). This CDR3 region has 15 residues. Trimming left V 0 bases short and J 7 bases short, with 16 bases between. CDR1 is SGDLS, CDR2 YYNGEE, per germline. The CDR3 sequence: CASSVGQGVGGTQYF. The DNA of the CDR3 is TGTGCCAGCAGCGTAGGTCAGGGGGTGGGAGGGACCCAGTACTTC.

V is TRBV6-5 and J is TRBJ2-7; 9 bases fit TRBD1. CDR3 size: 16 residues. Germline CDR1 and CDR2: MNHEY and SVGAGI. Germline trimming cut 4 bases from V and 2 bases from J; bases unmatched to any gene: 9. The CDR3 sequence is CASSFDWTGATYEQYF. The CDR3 region has the DNA TGTGCCAGCAGTTTCGACTGGACAGGGGCCACCTACGAGCAGTACTTC.

This clone showed up just a few times. The rearrangement joins TRBV30 to TRBJ2-5, with 10 bases fitting TRBD2. CDR1 and CDR2 (germline): GTSNPN, SVGIG (reference sequence). This CDR3 contains 15 residues. Trimming took 5 bases from V and 5 from J; bases not matched to a gene: 11. The CDR3 protein is CAWGSGGSQGETQYF. The CDR3 nucleotides are TGTGCCTGGGGTAGCGGGGGGTCCCAGGGGGAGACCCAGTACTTC.

The chain links TRBV5-1 to TRBJ2-5; 11 bases map to TRBD2. The CDR3 runs 16 residues. Germline CDR1 SGHRS, CDR2 YFSETQ. Germline trimming cut 6 bases from V and 0 bases from J; bases unmatched to any gene: 7. CDR3 nucleotides: TGCGCCAGCAACCAGATAGCGGGGGGGTACCAAGAGACCCAGTACTTC. This sequence encodes CASNQIAGGYQETQYF. The entire variable domain, with the rest obtained from reference TRBV5-1 and TRBJ2-5, is as follows: KAGVTQTPRYLIKTRGQQVTLSCSPISGHRSVSWYQQTPGQGLQFLFEYFSETQRNKGNFPGRFSGRQFSNSRSEMNVSTLELGDSALYLCASNQIAGGYQETQYFGPGTRLLVL.